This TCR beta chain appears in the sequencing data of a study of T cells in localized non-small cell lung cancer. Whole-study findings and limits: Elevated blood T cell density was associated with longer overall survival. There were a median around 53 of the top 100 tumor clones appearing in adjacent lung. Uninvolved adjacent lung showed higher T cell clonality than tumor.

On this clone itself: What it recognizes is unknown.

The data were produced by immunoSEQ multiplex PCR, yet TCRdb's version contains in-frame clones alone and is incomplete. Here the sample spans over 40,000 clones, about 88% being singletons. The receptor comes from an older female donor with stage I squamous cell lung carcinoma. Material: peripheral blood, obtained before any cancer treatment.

CDR3 sequence: CASTPGGGRGSYEQYF. DNA for the CDR3: TGTGCCAGCACTCCCGGGGGGGGCCGGGGCTCCTACGAGCAGTACTTC. The J gene is TRBJ2-7, the V gene TRBV7-2, with TRBD2 matching 8 bases. CDR3 length: 16 amino acids. V lost 7 bases, J lost 0 bases, and 11 bases stayed unmatched. Germline lookup yields CDR1 SGHTA and CDR2 FQGNSA.